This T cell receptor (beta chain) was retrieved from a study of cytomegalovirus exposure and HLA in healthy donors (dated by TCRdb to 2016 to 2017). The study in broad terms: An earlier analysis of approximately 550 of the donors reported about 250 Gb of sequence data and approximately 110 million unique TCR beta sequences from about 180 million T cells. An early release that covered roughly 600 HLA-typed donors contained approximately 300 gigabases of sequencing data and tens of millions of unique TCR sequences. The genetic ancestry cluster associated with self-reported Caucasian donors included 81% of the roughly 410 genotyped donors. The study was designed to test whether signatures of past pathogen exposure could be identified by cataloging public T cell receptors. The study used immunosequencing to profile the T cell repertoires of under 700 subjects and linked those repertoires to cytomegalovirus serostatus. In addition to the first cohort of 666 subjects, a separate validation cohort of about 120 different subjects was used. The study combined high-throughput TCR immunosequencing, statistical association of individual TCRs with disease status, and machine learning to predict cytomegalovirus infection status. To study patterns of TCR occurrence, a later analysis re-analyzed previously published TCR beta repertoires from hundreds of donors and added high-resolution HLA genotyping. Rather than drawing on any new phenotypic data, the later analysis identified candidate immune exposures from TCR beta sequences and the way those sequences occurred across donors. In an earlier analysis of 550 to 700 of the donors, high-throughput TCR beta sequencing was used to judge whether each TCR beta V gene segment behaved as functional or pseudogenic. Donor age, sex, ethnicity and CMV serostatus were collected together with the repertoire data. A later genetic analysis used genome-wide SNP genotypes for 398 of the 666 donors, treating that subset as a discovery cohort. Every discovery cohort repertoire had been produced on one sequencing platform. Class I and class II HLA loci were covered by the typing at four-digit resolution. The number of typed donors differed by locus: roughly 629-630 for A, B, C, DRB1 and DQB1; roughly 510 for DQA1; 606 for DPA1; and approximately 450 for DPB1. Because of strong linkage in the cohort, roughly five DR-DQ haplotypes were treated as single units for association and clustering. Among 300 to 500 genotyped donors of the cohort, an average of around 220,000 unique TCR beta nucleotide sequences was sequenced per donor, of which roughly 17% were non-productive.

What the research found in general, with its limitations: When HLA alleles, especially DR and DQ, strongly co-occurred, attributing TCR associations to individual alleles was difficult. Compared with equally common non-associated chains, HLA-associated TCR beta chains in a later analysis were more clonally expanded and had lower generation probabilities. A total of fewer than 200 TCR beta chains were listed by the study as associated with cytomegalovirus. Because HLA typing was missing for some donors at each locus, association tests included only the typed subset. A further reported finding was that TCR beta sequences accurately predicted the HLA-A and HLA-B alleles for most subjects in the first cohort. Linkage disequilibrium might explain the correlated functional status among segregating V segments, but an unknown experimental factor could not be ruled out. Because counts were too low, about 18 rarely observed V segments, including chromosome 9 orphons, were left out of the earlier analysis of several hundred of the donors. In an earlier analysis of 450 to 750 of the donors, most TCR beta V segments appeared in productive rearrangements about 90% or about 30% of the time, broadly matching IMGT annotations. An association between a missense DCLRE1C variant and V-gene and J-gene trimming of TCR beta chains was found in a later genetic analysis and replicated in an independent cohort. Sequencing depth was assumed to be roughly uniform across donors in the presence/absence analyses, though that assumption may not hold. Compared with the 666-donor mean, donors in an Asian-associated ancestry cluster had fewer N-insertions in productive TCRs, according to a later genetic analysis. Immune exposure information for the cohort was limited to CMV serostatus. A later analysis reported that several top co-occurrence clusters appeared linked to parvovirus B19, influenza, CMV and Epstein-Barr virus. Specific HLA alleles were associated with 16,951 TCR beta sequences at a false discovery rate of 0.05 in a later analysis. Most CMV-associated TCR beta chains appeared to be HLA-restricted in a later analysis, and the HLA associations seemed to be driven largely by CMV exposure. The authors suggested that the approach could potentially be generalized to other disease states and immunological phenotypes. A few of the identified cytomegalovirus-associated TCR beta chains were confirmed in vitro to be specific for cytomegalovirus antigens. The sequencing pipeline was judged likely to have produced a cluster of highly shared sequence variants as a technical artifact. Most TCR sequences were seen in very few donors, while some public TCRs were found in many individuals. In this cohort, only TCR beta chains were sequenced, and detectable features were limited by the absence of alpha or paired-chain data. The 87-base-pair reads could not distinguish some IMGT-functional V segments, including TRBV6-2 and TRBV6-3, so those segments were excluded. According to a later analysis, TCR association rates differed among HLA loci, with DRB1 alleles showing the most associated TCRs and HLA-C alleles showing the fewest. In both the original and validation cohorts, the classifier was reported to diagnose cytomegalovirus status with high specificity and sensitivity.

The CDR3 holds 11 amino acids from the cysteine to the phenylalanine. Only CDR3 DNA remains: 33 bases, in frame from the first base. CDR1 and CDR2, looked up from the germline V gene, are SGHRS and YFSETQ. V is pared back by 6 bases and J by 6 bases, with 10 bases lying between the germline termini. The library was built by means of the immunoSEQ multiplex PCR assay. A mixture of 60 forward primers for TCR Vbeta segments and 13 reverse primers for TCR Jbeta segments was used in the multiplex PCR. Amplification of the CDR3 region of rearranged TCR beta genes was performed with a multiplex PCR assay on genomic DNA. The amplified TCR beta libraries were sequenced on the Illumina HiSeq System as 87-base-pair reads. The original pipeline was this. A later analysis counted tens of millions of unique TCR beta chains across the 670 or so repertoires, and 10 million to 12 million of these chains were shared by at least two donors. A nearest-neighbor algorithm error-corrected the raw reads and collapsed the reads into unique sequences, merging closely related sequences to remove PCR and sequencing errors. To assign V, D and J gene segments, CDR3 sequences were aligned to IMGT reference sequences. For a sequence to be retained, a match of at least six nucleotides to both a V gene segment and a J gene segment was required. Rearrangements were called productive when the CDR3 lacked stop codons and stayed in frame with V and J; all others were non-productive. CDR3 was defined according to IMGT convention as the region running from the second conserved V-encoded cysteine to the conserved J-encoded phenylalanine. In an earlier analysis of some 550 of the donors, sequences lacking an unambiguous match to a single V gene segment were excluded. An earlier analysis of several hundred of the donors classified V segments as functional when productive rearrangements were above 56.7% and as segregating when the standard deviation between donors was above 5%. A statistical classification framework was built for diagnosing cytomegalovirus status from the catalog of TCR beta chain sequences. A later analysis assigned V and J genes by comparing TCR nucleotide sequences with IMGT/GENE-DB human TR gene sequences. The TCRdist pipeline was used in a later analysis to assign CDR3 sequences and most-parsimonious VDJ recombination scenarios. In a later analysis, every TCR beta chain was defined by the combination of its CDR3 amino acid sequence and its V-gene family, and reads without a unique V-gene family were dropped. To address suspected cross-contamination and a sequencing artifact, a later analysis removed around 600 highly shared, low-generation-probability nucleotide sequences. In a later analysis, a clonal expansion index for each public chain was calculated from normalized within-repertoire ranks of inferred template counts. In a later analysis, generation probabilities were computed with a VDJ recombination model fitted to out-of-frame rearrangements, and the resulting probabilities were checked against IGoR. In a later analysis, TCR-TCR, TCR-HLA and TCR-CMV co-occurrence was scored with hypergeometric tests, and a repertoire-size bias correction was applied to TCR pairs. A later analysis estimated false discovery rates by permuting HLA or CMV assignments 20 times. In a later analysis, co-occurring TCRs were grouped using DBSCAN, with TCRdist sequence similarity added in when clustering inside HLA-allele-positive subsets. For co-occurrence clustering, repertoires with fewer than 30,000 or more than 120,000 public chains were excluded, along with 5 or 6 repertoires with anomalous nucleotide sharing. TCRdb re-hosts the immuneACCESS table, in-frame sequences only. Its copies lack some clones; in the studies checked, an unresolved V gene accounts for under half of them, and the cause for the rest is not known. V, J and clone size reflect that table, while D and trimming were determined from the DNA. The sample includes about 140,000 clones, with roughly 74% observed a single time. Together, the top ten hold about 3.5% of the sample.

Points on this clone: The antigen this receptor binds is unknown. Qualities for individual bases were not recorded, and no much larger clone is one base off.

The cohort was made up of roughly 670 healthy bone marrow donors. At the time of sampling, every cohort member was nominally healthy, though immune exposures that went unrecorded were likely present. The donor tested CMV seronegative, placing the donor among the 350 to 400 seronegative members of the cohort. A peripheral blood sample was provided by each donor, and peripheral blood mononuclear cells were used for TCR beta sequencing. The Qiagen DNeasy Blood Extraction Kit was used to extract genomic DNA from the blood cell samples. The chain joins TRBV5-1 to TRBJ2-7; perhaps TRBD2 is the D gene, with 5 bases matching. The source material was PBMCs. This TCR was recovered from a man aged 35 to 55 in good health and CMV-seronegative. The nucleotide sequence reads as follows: TGCGCCAGCAAAGACGAGGGCGAGCAGTACTTC. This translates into CASKDEGEQYF.